The text below deals with one TCR beta chain. The antigen is undetermined. The CDR3 extends over 17 amino acids. V was trimmed by 7 bases and J by 6 bases, leaving 24 bases between them. Germline V gives CDR1 LNHDA, CDR2 SQIVND (reference sequence). These data are taken from a study of cytomegalovirus exposure and HLA in healthy donors. Overall study findings and caveats: Later analysis identified a missense DCLRE1C variant that was linked to TCR beta V- and J-gene trimming. Available immune exposure information was restricted to CMV serostatus only.

With 60 Vbeta and 13 Jbeta primers, the PCR was carried out. Sequencing was performed with immunoSEQ multiplex PCR; in TCRdb, only in-frame clones are kept and a portion is missing. This sample has about 150,000 clones, with 60% to 80% found just once. This sequence was found in a young man in good health and CMV-seronegative. Sequencing was carried out using PBMCs. The genes are TRBV19 and TRBJ2-2; D perhaps matches TRBD1 (5 bases). CDR3 in amino acids: CASTPRWGQGRAGELFF. The CDR3 region has the DNA TGTGCCAGTACCCCCCGGTGGGGCCAGGGAAGGGCCGGGGAGCTGTTTTTT.